The present T cell receptor (beta chain) was sequenced within a study of blood T cells in healthy people across ages. Findings and caveats of the study: The study found TCR beta diversity correlated strongly with naive T cell percentage.

The CDR3 extends over 14 amino acids. Trimming pared 8 bases from V and 2 bases from J, leaving 14 bases between. The germline gives CDR1 SNHLY, CDR2 FYNNEI. The use of a sample-barcoded 5' primer and a J-beta primer mix characterized a second PCR of roughly 7 to 11 cycles. TCRdb redid the calling of the 5' RACE reads with MiXCR, one entry per CDR3 protein. The data show over 600,000 distinct CDR3 sequences, with roughly 20% seen just once and roughly 3.6% held by the top ten. The people who gave samples were healthy Caucasians from Russia, aged about 6 to 100. This clonotype was counted a few times. What it binds is unknown.

Sequenced input: blood. This receptor was taken from a man aged 65-85 years in good health. The rearrangement links TRBV2 to TRBJ2-3; D not certain. The CDR3 region has the DNA TGTGCCAGCGGTATAGACTCTAACACAGATACGCAGTATTTT. Its protein product is CASGIDSNTDTQYF.